This T cell receptor (beta chain) was found in a study of blood T cell repertoires in COVID-19. Study as a whole: The origin of the acute and convalescent COVID-19 samples was the United States, Italy and Spain. PBMCs, B-cell-depleted T cells, or T cells were the source of the cDNA or gDNA that made up the material.

Under the authors' procedure: Nucleated cell counts were estimated from reference gene primer amplification. Libraries were prepared by immunoSEQ multiplex PCR; TCRdb keeps only in-frame clonotypes and omits some of them. The V and J calls and clone size are taken from that table; D and trimming were inferred from the DNA. The table lists 200,000 to 300,000 clones, roughly 88% of them singletons. In regard to this clone: The sample contains more than one DNA sequence encoding this CDR3.

Patients from Seattle were sampled longitudinally, starting during active infection. The V gene lost 3 bases and the J gene lost 2 bases, with 10 bases spanning the gap. This CDR3 spans 14 amino acids. Germline loops: CDR1 KGHSH, CDR2 LQKENI. This sequence originates from an elderly woman with COVID-19, enrolled during active disease. Material: peripheral blood. The rearrangement uses TRBV18 and TRBJ1-2; D is possibly TRBD1 (6 bases). Written as DNA, the CDR3 is TGTGCCAGCTCACCTCCAGGGACAAACTATGGCTACACCTTC. It is translated as CASSPPGTNYGYTF. Using reference TRBV18 and TRBJ1-2 for the parts outside the CDR3, the full variable domain is NAGVMQNPRHLVRRRGQEARLRCSPMKGHSHVYWYRQLPEEGLKFMVYLQKENIIDESGMPKERFSAEFPKEGPSILRIQQVVRGDSAAYFCASSPPGTNYGYTFGSGTRLTVV.